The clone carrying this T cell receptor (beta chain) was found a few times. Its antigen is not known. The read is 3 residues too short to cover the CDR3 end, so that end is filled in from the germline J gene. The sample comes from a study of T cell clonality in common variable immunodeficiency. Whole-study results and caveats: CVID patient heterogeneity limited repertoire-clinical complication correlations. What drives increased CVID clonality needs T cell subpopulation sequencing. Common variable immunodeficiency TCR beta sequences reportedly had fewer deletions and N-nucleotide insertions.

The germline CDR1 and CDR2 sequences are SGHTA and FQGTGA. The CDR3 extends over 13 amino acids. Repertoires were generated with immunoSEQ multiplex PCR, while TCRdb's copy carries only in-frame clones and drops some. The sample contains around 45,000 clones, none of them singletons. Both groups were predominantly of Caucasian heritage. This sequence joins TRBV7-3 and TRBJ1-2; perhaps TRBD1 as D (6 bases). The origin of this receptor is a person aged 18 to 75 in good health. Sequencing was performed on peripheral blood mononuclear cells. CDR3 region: CASSLAGEDDYTF. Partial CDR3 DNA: TGTGCCAGCAGCTTAGCAGGGGAGGATGAC.